One T cell receptor (beta chain) is described in this entry. This CDR3 comprises 15 residues. From germline, CDR1 is LGHDT and CDR2 YNNKEL (reference sequence). V lost 0 bases, J lost 3 bases, and 12 bases lay in between. The data are from a study of control samples from healthy donors and cancer patients. Generated by immunoSEQ multiplex PCR, the TCRdb table keeps only in-frame clones and is missing some. In the table there are about 120,000 clones, over 90% of which are singletons. Material for sequencing was blood. This sequence joins TRBV3-1 (or the pseudogene TRBV3-2) and TRBJ2-7; D gene unclear. The TCR originated in a man aged 25-45 years in good health. The CDR3 nucleotides are TGTGCCAGCAGCCAAGAGGATGTAGTGGTCTACGAGCAGTACTTC. Its translation is CASSQEDVVVYEQYF.